This is a list of T cell receptor beta chains from one sample in a study of control samples from healthy donors and cancer patients. The assay was immunoSEQ multiplex PCR, and TCRdb's table has in-frame clones only and misses some. The sample lists 60,000 to 85,000 clones, almost 95% occurring once. The material sequenced was blood. All receptors derive from a woman aged 60 to 75 in good health. The CDR3 runs from the conserved cysteine through the conserved F or W. Fields, in order: D gene, clone size, V gene, J gene, CDR3 DNA, CDR3 protein. The D gene is left open where the match is weak. Clone size is given for some rows only: seen once, a few or many times, or a class if the clone is expanded.

-,-,TRBV10-1,TRBJ2-3,TGCGCCAGCAGTAGGGACCGAGACACAGATACGCAGTATTTT,CASSRDRDTDTQYF
-,-,TRBV30,TRBJ1-1,TGTGCCTGGAGGAGGACGGGTAACACTGAAGCTTTCTTT,CAWRRTGNTEAFF
-,-,TRBV5-1,TRBJ2-7,TGCGCCAGCAGCTTGGACGGGACCTACGAGCAGTACTTC,CASSLDGTYEQYF
TRBD2,-,TRBV7-3,TRBJ2-1,TGTGCCAGCAGCCCTAGCGGGAGATCCCACAATGAGCAGTTCTTC,CASSPSGRSHNEQFF
-,-,TRBV3-1/TRBV3-2,TRBJ1-1,TGTGCCAGCAGCCAAGATAAAGCAGGGGCTTTCTTT,CASSQDKAGAFF
-,-,TRBV11-3,TRBJ1-3,TGTGCCAGCAGCTTAGGACAAGGAAACACCATATATTTT,CASSLGQGNTIYF
-,few,TRBV15,TRBJ1-5,TGTGCCACCAGCAGACACACCCGGGAAGATCAGCCCCAGCATTTT,CATSRHTREDQPQHF
-,-,TRBV18,TRBJ1-2,TGTGCCAGCTCACCCCGACAACCGGAGGGCTATGGCTACACCTTC,CASSPRQPEGYGYTF
-,-,TRBV6-5,TRBJ2-7,TGTGCCAGCAGGGGGACATCCTACGAGCAGTACTTC,CASRGTSYEQYF
-,-,TRBV21-1,TRBJ2-7,TGTGCCAGCAGGGACAGGGCCTACGAGCAGTACTTC,CASRDRAYEQYF